This T cell receptor (beta chain) came from a study of T-cell memory formation after mild COVID-19. Overall study context: Across donors, TCR clusters were largely donor specific.

This clonotype was detected ten times or more. Its specificity is not known. The CDR3 runs 13 residues. V lost 2 bases and J 4 bases, leaving 11 bases between the germline ends. Germline V CDR1 and CDR2: SQVTM, ANQGSEA. Findings and caveats of the study: Mainly CM and EM harbored the contracting CD4+ clones; mainly EMRA harbored the CD8+ ones. For second-wave clones that peaked at day 37, SARS-CoV-2 specificity went unverified.

Using its own MiXCR run on the 5' RACE reads, TCRdb lists one record per CDR3 protein. The data contain tens of thousands of distinct CDR3 sequences, 7.3% of them seen just once; the ten biggest clones take up 1.4%. This TCR derives from a man aged 18-30 years who had mild COVID-19 (a few samples of this study predate the infection). Cell type and time point are not known. V usage is TRBV29-1 and J usage is TRBJ2-5; D might be TRBD1 (5 bases). Sequencing was done on a sample of PBMCs or a T cell subset sorted from them (not recorded which). The CDR3 bases are TGCAGCGTTGAATGGGCAGGGTCAGAGACCCAGTACTTC. Its protein is CSVEWAGSETQYF.